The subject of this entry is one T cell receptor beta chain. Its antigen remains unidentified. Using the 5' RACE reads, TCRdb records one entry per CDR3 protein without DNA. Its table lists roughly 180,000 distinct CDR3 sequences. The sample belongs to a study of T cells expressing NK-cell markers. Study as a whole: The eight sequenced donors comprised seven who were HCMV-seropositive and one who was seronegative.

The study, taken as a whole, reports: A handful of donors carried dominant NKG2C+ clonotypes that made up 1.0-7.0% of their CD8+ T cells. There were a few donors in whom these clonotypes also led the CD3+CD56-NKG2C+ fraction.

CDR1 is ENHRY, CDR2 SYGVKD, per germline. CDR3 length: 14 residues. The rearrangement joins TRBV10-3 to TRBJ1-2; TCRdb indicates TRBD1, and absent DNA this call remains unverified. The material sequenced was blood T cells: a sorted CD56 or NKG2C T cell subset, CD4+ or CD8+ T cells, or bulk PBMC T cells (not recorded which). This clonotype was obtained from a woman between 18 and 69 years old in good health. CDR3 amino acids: CATIPTGEDYGYTF.